This is a list of T cell receptor beta chains from one sample in a study of cytomegalovirus exposure and HLA in healthy donors. Measured with immunoSEQ multiplex PCR; TCRdb has only the in-frame clones, and not every one. The sample has about 120,000 clones; 70% to 85% are singletons. What was sequenced was PBMCs. The receptors were gathered from a woman between 45 and 60 years old in good health and CMV-seronegative. Both conserved end residues are part of each CDR3. A D gene is named only where the DNA matches it firmly. Not all rows give a size; the values are once, few, many and, for expanded clones, a class.

d_gene	v_gene	abundance	j_gene	CDR3nt	CDR3aa
NA	TRBV5-4	NA	TRBJ2-3	TGTGCCAGCAGCTTGGCGAGCGGAATCACAGATACGCAGTATTTT	CASSLASGITDTQYF
TRBD2	TRBV4-3	NA	TRBJ2-7	TGCGCCAGCAGCCAAGAGGTCGGGACTAGATTCCACGAGCAGTACTTC	CASSQEVGTRFHEQYF
TRBD2	TRBV4-3	NA	TRBJ2-5	TGCGCCAGCAGCCAAGATCTGGGGACTAGTGTCCCAGAGACCCAGTACTTC	CASSQDLGTSVPETQYF
TRBD2	TRBV27	NA	TRBJ2-7	TGTGCCAGTTCGGGGGGGCGCTACGAGCAGTACTTC	CASSGGRYEQYF
TRBD1	TRBV6-5	NA	TRBJ1-5	TGTGCCAGCAGTACGGGACAGGGGAAAAGTCAGCCCCAGCATTTT	CASSTGQGKSQPQHF
NA	TRBV7-9	NA	TRBJ1-3	TGTTCCAGCAAGCGCTCTGGAAACACCATATATTTT	CSSKRSGNTIYF
TRBD2	TRBV7-9	few	TRBJ2-7	TGTGCCAGCAGCGGAACAGGCGGGAGTTTCAACGAGCAGTACTTC	CASSGTGGSFNEQYF
NA	TRBV30	few	TRBJ1-1	TGTGCCTGGAGTCCCTCCGGGACAGAAGCTTTCTTT	CAWSPSGTEAFF
TRBD1	TRBV7-9	few	TRBJ1-2	TGTGCCTATGGGGACAGGGACTATGGCTACACCTTC	CAYGDRDYGYTF
TRBD1	TRBV27	NA	TRBJ1-1	TGTGCCAGCAGTCCCCAGGGGGCGAGGACTGAAGCTTTCTTT	CASSPQGARTEAFF
NA	TRBV5-5	few	TRBJ2-1	TGTGCCAGCAGTAGAACTGTAAACAATGAGCAGTTCTTC	CASSRTVNNEQFF